The clone carrying this T cell receptor beta chain was seen a handful of times. Its specificity is not known. The data stem from a study of cytomegalovirus exposure and HLA in healthy donors. Regarding the study as a whole: Later analysis associated a missense DCLRE1C variant with TCR beta V- and J-gene trimming.

13 Jbeta primers and 60 Vbeta primers were used for the PCR. In the original processing: A follow-up analysis tallied approximately 85 million unique TCR beta chains, roughly 9.9 million shared. TCRdb's copy holds only in-frame clones and misses some; the assay was immunoSEQ multiplex PCR. The V and J calls and clone size come from that table; D and trimming were worked out from the DNA. The data contain some 190,000 clones, 70% to 85% of them singletons. This CDR3 contains 15 residues. The germline gives CDR1 MNHNS, CDR2 SASEGT. V lost 4 bases, J lost 3 bases, and 9 bases stayed unmatched. The source is a man aged 18 to 29 in good health and CMV-seronegative. V usage is TRBV6-1 and J usage is TRBJ2-7; 7 bases are a match to TRBD2. The sequenced material came from PBMCs. CDR3 region: CASSAARGTFYEQYF. The CDR3 region has the DNA TGTGCCAGCAGTGCCGCGCGGGGGACCTTCTACGAGCAGTACTTC.